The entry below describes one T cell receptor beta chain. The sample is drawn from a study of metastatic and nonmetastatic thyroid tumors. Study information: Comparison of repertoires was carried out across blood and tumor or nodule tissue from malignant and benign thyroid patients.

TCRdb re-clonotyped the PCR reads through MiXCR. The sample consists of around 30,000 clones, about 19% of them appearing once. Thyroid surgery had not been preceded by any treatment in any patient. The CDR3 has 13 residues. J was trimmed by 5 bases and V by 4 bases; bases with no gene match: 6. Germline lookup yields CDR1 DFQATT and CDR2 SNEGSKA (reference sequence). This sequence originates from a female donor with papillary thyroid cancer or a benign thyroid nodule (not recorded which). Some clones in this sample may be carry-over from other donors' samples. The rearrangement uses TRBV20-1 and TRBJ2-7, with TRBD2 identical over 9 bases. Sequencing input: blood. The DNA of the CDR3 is TGCAGTGCTACTAGCGGGAAAACGGACGAGCAGTACTTC. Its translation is CSATSGKTDEQYF.